This paragraph covers one T cell receptor (beta chain) sequence. This clonotype was observed at least ten times. Its antigen is still unknown. No much larger clonotype is one base removed from it; base qualities were not supplied. These data originate in a study of T cells after yellow fever vaccination (dated by TCRdb to between 2018 and 2020). Concerning the study at large: The SMART-Seq v4 Ultra Low Input RNA kit was used to prepare libraries from fractions with low cell numbers. To follow T-cell clones before and after both primary and booster YFV17D yellow fever vaccination, bulk TCR alpha and beta repertoires underwent longitudinal sequencing. The cohort comprised two healthy male donors, one aged 18 to 29 and one aged 30 to 40 years. Blood was drawn at multiple timepoints before and after primary and secondary immunization, with bulk PBMC replicates and cell subsets isolated.

For sequencing, an Illumina NovaSeq 6000 was employed. TCR cDNA was synthesized by 5'RACE template switching, which introduced a universal primer site and unique molecular identifiers. Priming for cDNA synthesis came from both the TCR alpha and TCR beta constant segments. Libraries were amplified in two PCR steps, with sample barcodes and sequencing adapters added in the second step. Sequencing of libraries was done on Illumina HiSeq 2500 (2x100 bp) or NovaSeq (2x150 bp). On the study's bioinformatics: MIGEC was used to demultiplex reads and collapse the reads into UMI consensus sequences, and MiXCR was used for V(D)J alignment. Using edgeR on replicate PBMC samples, clonotypes were called vaccine-responding if FDR was below 0.01 and the log2 fold change was above 5 up to day 15. Bulk clonotypes were assigned CD4 or CD8 identity according to which sequenced CD4 or CD8 repertoire held them at higher abundance. TCRdb applied fastp at Q25 and MiXCR to the public reads, then kept only in-frame beta chains. Under each unique CDR3 protein, matching rows form one entry showing the most common genes and DNA. The V and J calls were determined by TCRdb, not by the authors. The sample table contains hundreds of thousands of distinct CDR3 sequences; only one count was recorded for approximately 5.2% of them. Clones ranked in the top ten supply around 3.3% of the sample.

Ends trimmed: V by 4 bases, J by 5 bases; bases unmatched to a gene: 8. Its CDR3 holds 15 amino acids, cysteine through phenylalanine. Here the CDR3 DNA is all that survives: 45 bases in frame from base 1. The CDR1 and CDR2 encoded by the germline V gene are SGHRS and YFSETQ. The sample's treatment or condition, from its label and the paper: live attenuated yellow fever vaccine strain. A standard Ficoll-Paque protocol was used to isolate PBMCs from peripheral blood. CD4 and CD8 T-cell fractions were isolated with Dynabeads CD4 and CD8 positive selection kits. TriZol was used to extract RNA from bulk PBMCs, from CD4 and CD8 fractions, and from dextramer-positive and dextramer-negative fractions. General conclusions and limits of the study: A small share of clonotypes occurred in both CD4 and CD8 compartments, likely arising from convergent recombination. Compared with the primary T-cell response, the secondary T-cell response was weaker but faster, peaking on day 5 rather than day 15. Because the study included only a couple of donors, the extent to which the findings can be generalized is limited. After the booster, most of the clones that had expanded following primary vaccination were detected again (roughly 96% of CD4 and 80% to 90% of CD8), which suggests that memory was broadly maintained. Computational filtering was needed because FACS-sorted repertoires could contain abundant contaminating clonotypes from the bulk population.

The sequence was collected from a young man who received the YFV17D yellow fever vaccine. Sequences were derived from CD4+ T cells sorted from PBMCs, sampled on the day of the yellow fever booster vaccination. The chain was built from TRBV5-1 and TRBJ2-7, with 11 central nucleotides matching TRBD1. The nucleotides read TGCGCCAGCAGCCATACCGGGACAGGGGGGAACGAGCAGTACTTC. It translates to CASSHTGTGGNEQYF.